Presented here are 4 T cell receptor beta chains from one specimen sequenced in a study of T-cell reconstitution after alpha-beta-depleted transplantation in children. Construction of the TCRbeta library involved unique molecular identifiers. Via MiXCR, TCRdb re-called the PCR reads, giving one row per CDR3 protein. The sample lists 250,000 to 400,000 distinct CDR3 sequences, roughly 25% occurring once. This specimen was PBMCs, mostly from graft donor cells, taken 180 days after TCRalphabeta/CD19-depleted stem cell transplant. The receptor source for this set is a male patient younger than 18 who had a stem cell transplant for acute lymphoblastic leukemia, so the T cells may come from the graft donor.

This chain connects TRBV5-5 to TRBJ2-6; 7 bases are shared with TRBD1. Germline V gene sequence: CDR1 SGHKS, CDR2 YYEKEE (reference sequence). This CDR3 spans 18 amino acids. J gave up 0 bases and V 4 bases, and 10 bases lay outside the gene matches. In DNA, the CDR3 is TGTGCCAGCAGCAAATGGGACAGCCCCAGCTCTGGGGCCAACGTCCTGACTTTC. This encodes CASSKWDSPSSGANVLTF.

V and J are TRBV12-3 or TRBV12-4 and TRBJ2-3; no clear D. Trimming took off 6 bases at V and 4 bases at J, with 8 bases between the two ends. This CDR3 has 12 amino acids. This CDR3 reads CASSPVSDTQYF. The CDR3 nucleotides read TGTGCCAGCAGCCCTGTCTCAGATACGCAGTATTTT.

The chain carries TRBV30 and TRBJ2-7, with D possibly being TRBD1 (6 bases). V lost 3 bases and J 5 bases, leaving 11 bases between the germline ends. Germline V gives CDR1 GTSNPN, CDR2 SVGIG (reference sequence). This CDR3 is built from 12 residues. The CDR3 nucleotides are TGTGCCTGGAGCGGTGACAGGAACGAGCAGTACTTC. Its protein product is CAWSGDRNEQYF.

This chain connects TRBV2 to TRBJ2-3; no clear D gene. Germline CDR1 and CDR2: SNHLY and FYNNEI. V dropped 3 bases and J dropped 6 bases, with 13 bases sitting between them. CDR3 size: 14 residues. CDR3 bases: TGTGCCAGCAGTGATTGCCCGGCAGCGGATACGCAGTATTTT. It is translated as CASSDCPAADTQYF.